Listed below are T cell receptor beta chains from one sample, sequenced in a study of shared clonotypes between healthy human individuals. TCRdb's table, derived via immunoSEQ multiplex PCR, lists solely in-frame clones and lacks some. The table lists around 1.9 million clones, roughly 91% of them singletons. Sequenced material: naive CD8+ T cells from PBMCs. The receptors here all came from a young man in good health. Some clones in this sample may be carry-over from other donors' samples. Both conserved end residues are part of each CDR3. The D gene is left open where the match is weak. Clone size is given for some rows only: seen once, a few or many times, or a class if the clone is expanded.

d_gene: -
j_gene: TRBJ2-1
v_gene: TRBV27
abundance: -
CDR3aa: CASSGLMGLQFF
CDR3nt: TGTGCCAGCAGTGGGCTTATGGGACTTCAGTTCTTC

d_gene: -
j_gene: TRBJ2-2
v_gene: TRBV11-2
abundance: -
CDR3aa: CASSEGLGRPGELFF
CDR3nt: TGTGCCAGCAGCGAGGGGCTCGGCCGCCCCGGGGAGCTGTTTTTT

d_gene: -
j_gene: TRBJ2-1
v_gene: TRBV28
abundance: -
CDR3aa: CASSRLSGSPYNEQFF
CDR3nt: TGTGCCAGCAGCCGACTGTCCGGGTCCCCCTACAATGAGCAGTTCTTC

d_gene: -
j_gene: TRBJ1-2
v_gene: TRBV15
abundance: -
CDR3aa: CATSNPTNYGYTF
CDR3nt: TGTGCCACCAGCAACCCGACCAACTATGGCTACACCTTC

d_gene: -
j_gene: TRBJ2-3
v_gene: TRBV27
abundance: -
CDR3aa: CASSLRASTDTQYF
CDR3nt: TGTGCCAGCAGTCTCAGGGCTAGCACAGATACGCAGTATTTT

d_gene: -
j_gene: TRBJ2-5
v_gene: TRBV11-2
abundance: once
CDR3aa: CASSLGYELQETQYF
CDR3nt: TGTGCCAGCAGCTTAGGCTACGAGTTACAAGAGACCCAGTACTTC

d_gene: -
j_gene: TRBJ2-1
v_gene: TRBV6-1
abundance: -
CDR3aa: CATLGSPGGPPQDIF
CDR3nt: TGTGCCACCCTGGGGAGTCCCGGGGGCCCACCCCAGGATATCTTC

d_gene: TRBD1
j_gene: TRBJ1-4
v_gene: TRBV7-9
abundance: -
CDR3aa: CASSSVDRAREKLFF
CDR3nt: TGTGCCAGCAGCTCCGTTGACAGGGCACGGGAAAAACTGTTTTTT

d_gene: TRBD2
j_gene: TRBJ2-7
v_gene: TRBV5-5
abundance: -
CDR3aa: CASSLDPAGDAYEQYF
CDR3nt: TGTGCCAGCAGCTTGGATCCAGCGGGAGACGCTTACGAGCAGTACTTC

d_gene: TRBD2
j_gene: TRBJ2-7
v_gene: TRBV5-4
abundance: -
CDR3aa: CASSLGGGYEQYF
CDR3nt: TGTGCCAGCAGCTTGGGGGGAGGGTACGAGCAGTACTTC

d_gene: -
j_gene: TRBJ1-4
v_gene: TRBV9
abundance: once
CDR3aa: CASSVWATNEKLFF
CDR3nt: TGTGCCAGCAGCGTGTGGGCAACTAATGAAAAACTGTTTTTT

d_gene: -
j_gene: TRBJ2-3
v_gene: TRBV27
abundance: -
CDR3aa: CASSLSPSGSLSGTQYF
CDR3nt: TGTGCCAGCAGTTTATCCCCCAGCGGGTCGTTGTCTGGTACGCAGTATTTT

d_gene: -
j_gene: TRBJ1-1
v_gene: TRBV5-1
abundance: -
CDR3aa: CASSLSWGTEAFF
CDR3nt: TGCGCCAGCAGCTTGTCGTGGGGCACTGAAGCTTTCTTT

d_gene: TRBD1
j_gene: TRBJ2-7
v_gene: TRBV7-9
abundance: -
CDR3aa: CASSLVVGTGAEQYF
CDR3nt: TGTGCCAGCAGCTTAGTGGTAGGGACAGGGGCCGAGCAGTACTTC

d_gene: -
j_gene: TRBJ1-4
v_gene: TRBV30
abundance: -
CDR3aa: CAWSVWQGATNEKLFF
CDR3nt: TGTGCCTGGAGTGTCTGGCAGGGCGCAACTAATGAAAAACTGTTTTTT

d_gene: -
j_gene: TRBJ2-1
v_gene: TRBV9
abundance: -
CDR3aa: CASSVDGLADEQFF
CDR3nt: TGTGCCAGCAGCGTAGACGGGCTAGCCGATGAGCAGTTCTTC

d_gene: -
j_gene: TRBJ2-7
v_gene: TRBV19
abundance: -
CDR3aa: CASSIAAGDTYEQYF
CDR3nt: TGTGCCAGTAGTATAGCTGCAGGGGACACCTACGAGCAGTACTTC

d_gene: -
j_gene: TRBJ2-1
v_gene: TRBV18
abundance: -
CDR3aa: CASSPPDISYNEQFF
CDR3nt: TGTGCCAGCTCACCTCCGGATATCTCCTACAATGAGCAGTTCTTC

d_gene: TRBD2
j_gene: TRBJ2-3
v_gene: TRBV10-3
abundance: -
CDR3aa: CAISDGAGGITDTQYF
CDR3nt: TGTGCCATCAGTGATGGGGCGGGAGGGATCACAGATACGCAGTATTTT

d_gene: -
j_gene: TRBJ1-2
v_gene: TRBV4-1
abundance: -
CDR3aa: CASSQDRPGSFHGYTF
CDR3nt: TGCGCCAGCAGCCAAGATCGACCGGGGTCATTTCATGGCTACACCTTC

d_gene: TRBD1
j_gene: TRBJ2-7
v_gene: TRBV27
abundance: -
CDR3aa: CASSSRRDRGYEQYF
CDR3nt: TGTGCCAGCAGTTCACGCCGGGACAGGGGGTACGAGCAGTACTTC

d_gene: -
j_gene: TRBJ2-3
v_gene: TRBV11-2
abundance: -
CDR3aa: CASSPRRGGTDTQYF
CDR3nt: TGTGCCAGCAGCCCACGCAGGGGAGGCACAGATACGCAGTATTTT

d_gene: -
j_gene: TRBJ2-2
v_gene: TRBV4-1
abundance: -
CDR3aa: CASSHRWNTGELFF
CDR3nt: TGCGCCAGCAGCCACCGTTGGAACACCGGGGAGCTGTTTTTT

d_gene: -
j_gene: TRBJ2-7
v_gene: TRBV11-2
abundance: -
CDR3aa: CASSFMGYSYEQYF
CDR3nt: TGTGCCAGCAGCTTTATGGGGTATTCCTACGAGCAGTACTTC

d_gene: -
j_gene: TRBJ2-7
v_gene: TRBV6-6
abundance: -
CDR3aa: CASSYLEGYEQYF
CDR3nt: TGTGCCAGCAGTTACCTTGAGGGTTACGAGCAGTACTTC

d_gene: -
j_gene: TRBJ2-7
v_gene: TRBV7-3
abundance: once
CDR3aa: CASSLGLEYEQYF
CDR3nt: TGTGCCAGCAGCTTAGGTCTTGAATACGAGCAGTACTTC

d_gene: -
j_gene: TRBJ1-1
v_gene: TRBV9
abundance: -
CDR3aa: CASSLHVNTEAFF
CDR3nt: TGTGCCAGCAGCTTACACGTAAACACTGAAGCTTTCTTT

d_gene: TRBD1
j_gene: TRBJ1-5
v_gene: TRBV19
abundance: -
CDR3aa: CASTTRTGGRQPQHF
CDR3nt: TGTGCCAGTACCACGAGGACAGGGGGTAGACAGCCCCAGCATTTT

d_gene: TRBD1
j_gene: TRBJ1-1
v_gene: TRBV14
abundance: -
CDR3aa: CASSQDLTGVGAFF
CDR3nt: TGTGCCAGCAGCCAAGATTTGACAGGGGTGGGAGCTTTCTTT

d_gene: -
j_gene: TRBJ2-3
v_gene: TRBV5-1
abundance: -
CDR3aa: CASGPRPGAGPSTDTQYF
CDR3nt: TGCGCCAGCGGACCCCGGCCCGGGGCAGGCCCAAGCACAGATACGCAGTATTTT

d_gene: TRBD2
j_gene: TRBJ2-2
v_gene: TRBV27
abundance: -
CDR3aa: CASSLLASGGVTGELFF
CDR3nt: TGTGCCAGCAGTTTATTGGCTAGCGGGGGGGTAACCGGGGAGCTGTTTTTT

d_gene: -
j_gene: TRBJ2-3
v_gene: TRBV28
abundance: -
CDR3aa: CATSIDTQYF
CDR3nt: TGTGCCACGTCGATCGATACGCAGTATTTT

d_gene: TRBD2
j_gene: TRBJ2-1
v_gene: TRBV27
abundance: few
CDR3aa: CASSPVAGAGNEQFF
CDR3nt: TGTGCCAGCAGTCCTGTGGCGGGAGCGGGGAATGAGCAGTTCTTC

d_gene: -
j_gene: TRBJ2-1
v_gene: TRBV28
abundance: -
CDR3aa: CASAAYNEQFF
CDR3nt: TGTGCCTCAGCCGCTTACAATGAGCAGTTCTTC

d_gene: TRBD1
j_gene: TRBJ2-7
v_gene: TRBV7-2
abundance: -
CDR3aa: CASTDRDRFYEQYF
CDR3nt: TGTGCCAGCACCGATCGGGACAGGTTTTACGAGCAGTACTTC

d_gene: -
j_gene: TRBJ2-7
v_gene: TRBV11-2
abundance: -
CDR3aa: CASSLRRDSSYEQYF
CDR3nt: TGTGCCAGCAGCTTAAGGCGGGACAGCTCCTACGAGCAGTACTTC

d_gene: -
j_gene: TRBJ2-7
v_gene: TRBV7-9
abundance: -
CDR3aa: CASSLVIAPEQYF
CDR3nt: TGTGCCAGCAGCTTAGTTATCGCTCCCGAGCAGTACTTC

d_gene: TRBD1
j_gene: TRBJ1-4
v_gene: TRBV9
abundance: -
CDR3aa: CASSSRGRGPRDEKLFF
CDR3nt: TGTGCCAGCAGCTCCCGGGGCAGGGGGCCTCGGGATGAAAAACTGTTTTTT

d_gene: -
j_gene: TRBJ1-2
v_gene: TRBV5-6
abundance: -
CDR3aa: CASSLAGWGFSYGYTF
CDR3nt: TGTGCCAGCAGCTTGGCCGGTTGGGGTTTTAGTTATGGCTACACCTTC

d_gene: TRBD1
j_gene: TRBJ2-2
v_gene: TRBV13
abundance: -
CDR3aa: CASTTDRGLVSGELFF
CDR3nt: TGTGCCAGCACCACGGACAGGGGGCTGGTGTCCGGGGAGCTGTTTTTT

d_gene: -
j_gene: TRBJ1-2
v_gene: TRBV28
abundance: -
CDR3aa: CASSLPAPAHYGYTF
CDR3nt: TGTGCCAGCAGTTTACCCGCCCCGGCCCACTATGGCTACACCTTC

d_gene: TRBD2
j_gene: TRBJ2-1
v_gene: TRBV2
abundance: once
CDR3aa: CASSPSGDSYNEQFF
CDR3nt: TGTGCCAGCAGTCCTAGCGGGGATTCCTACAATGAGCAGTTCTTC

d_gene: -
j_gene: TRBJ2-2
v_gene: TRBV5-4
abundance: -
CDR3aa: CASSPGREVTGELFF
CDR3nt: TGTGCCAGCAGCCCTGGCAGGGAAGTCACCGGGGAGCTGTTTTTT

d_gene: TRBD2
j_gene: TRBJ2-1
v_gene: TRBV4-3
abundance: -
CDR3aa: CASSQERMAGEYNEQFF
CDR3nt: TGCGCCAGCAGCCAAGAACGTATGGCGGGAGAATACAATGAGCAGTTCTTC

d_gene: TRBD1
j_gene: TRBJ2-5
v_gene: TRBV10-2
abundance: -
CDR3aa: CASSGTGLQETQYF
CDR3nt: TGCGCCAGCAGTGGGACAGGTCTCCAAGAGACCCAGTACTTC

d_gene: -
j_gene: TRBJ1-1
v_gene: TRBV6-1
abundance: once
CDR3aa: CASSGSGKSTEAFF
CDR3nt: TGTGCCAGCAGTGGTTCCGGGAAATCCACTGAAGCTTTCTTT

d_gene: -
j_gene: TRBJ2-7
v_gene: TRBV2
abundance: -
CDR3aa: CASSGIASYEQYF
CDR3nt: TGTGCCAGCAGTGGGATAGCGTCCTACGAGCAGTACTTC

d_gene: -
j_gene: TRBJ2-7
v_gene: TRBV5-1
abundance: -
CDR3aa: CASSLAGTGSYEQYF
CDR3nt: TGCGCCAGCAGCTTGGCCGGGACTGGGTCCTACGAGCAGTACTTC

d_gene: TRBD1
j_gene: TRBJ1-5
v_gene: TRBV7-3
abundance: few
CDR3aa: CASSQDRDQPQHF
CDR3nt: TGTGCCAGCAGCCAAGACAGGGATCAGCCCCAGCATTTT

d_gene: -
j_gene: TRBJ1-1
v_gene: TRBV28
abundance: -
CDR3aa: CASSRSGLWNTEAFF
CDR3nt: TGTGCCAGCAGTCGATCCGGGCTATGGAACACTGAAGCTTTCTTT

d_gene: -
j_gene: TRBJ2-7
v_gene: TRBV11-2
abundance: -
CDR3aa: CASSFLFIDGTYEQYF
CDR3nt: TGTGCCAGCAGCTTTTTATTTATCGACGGTACATACGAGCAGTACTTC

d_gene: TRBD2
j_gene: TRBJ2-5
v_gene: TRBV27
abundance: -
CDR3aa: CASSWVGTSGSVRETQYF
CDR3nt: TGTGCCAGCAGTTGGGTCGGGACTAGCGGGAGTGTCCGAGAGACCCAGTACTTC

d_gene: TRBD2
j_gene: TRBJ2-7
v_gene: TRBV19
abundance: -
CDR3aa: CASSILVAGEGEQYF
CDR3nt: TGTGCCAGTAGTATTCTCGTAGCGGGAGAAGGCGAGCAGTACTTC

d_gene: -
j_gene: TRBJ1-1
v_gene: TRBV27
abundance: -
CDR3aa: CASSLTLRLGDGTNTEAFF
CDR3nt: TGTGCCAGCAGTTTAACCCTCAGATTGGGGGATGGTACGAACACTGAAGCTTTCTTT

d_gene: -
j_gene: TRBJ2-3
v_gene: TRBV4-3
abundance: -
CDR3aa: CASSLQRKSTDTQYF
CDR3nt: TGCGCCAGCAGCCTCCAGCGGAAAAGCACAGATACGCAGTATTTT

d_gene: TRBD1
j_gene: TRBJ1-1
v_gene: TRBV27
abundance: -
CDR3aa: CASSPTGTGGVTEAFF
CDR3nt: TGTGCCAGCAGTCCAACAGGGACAGGGGGGGTCACTGAAGCTTTCTTT

d_gene: -
j_gene: TRBJ2-1
v_gene: TRBV7-9
abundance: -
CDR3aa: CASSLPSRSNEQFF
CDR3nt: TGTGCCAGCAGCTTGCCGAGCAGGAGCAATGAGCAGTTCTTC

d_gene: -
j_gene: TRBJ2-1
v_gene: TRBV10-2
abundance: -
CDR3aa: CASSEGTLQFF
CDR3nt: TGCGCCAGCAGTGAGGGGACTTTGCAGTTCTTC

d_gene: -
j_gene: TRBJ1-2
v_gene: TRBV11-2
abundance: -
CDR3aa: CATTQGDGYTF
CDR3nt: TGTGCCACAACCCAGGGAGATGGCTACACCTTC